A selection of T cell receptor beta chains follows, all from one sample in a study of identical twins. Each CDR3 protein is one row after TCRdb ran MiXCR on the 5' RACE reads. The table lists 450,000 or so distinct CDR3 sequences, around 14% of them singletons. This sample also belongs to another study, concerning yellow fever vaccine responses in identical twins.

Sequenced: CD4+ T cells sorted from blood. The receptors originated from a woman aged 18 to 35 in good health. The CDR3 runs from the conserved cysteine through the conserved F or W. The D gene is left open where the match is weak. The size of a clone is reported for some rows only, either as once, few or many, or as a class for expanded clones.

size: few; V: TRBV5-1; D: .; J: TRBJ2-6; CDR3: CASSSKGQTGANVLTF; DNA: TGCGCCAGCAGCTCTAAGGGGCAGACTGGGGCCAACGTCCTGACTTTC
size: few; V: TRBV3-1; D: TRBD1; J: TRBJ1-4; CDR3: CASSPSDRAKLFF; DNA: TGTGCCAGCAGCCCGTCGGACAGGGCAAAACTGTTTTTT
size: few; V: TRBV12-5; D: TRBD1; J: TRBJ2-3; CDR3: CASGSGTGGNTQYF; DNA: TGTGCTAGTGGTTCTGGGACAGGGGGGAATACGCAGTATTTT
size: few; V: TRBV14; D: TRBD2; J: TRBJ2-3; CDR3: CASSQDHPWGTSFPPRTQYF; DNA: TGTGCCAGCAGCCAAGATCATCCTTGGGGGACTAGCTTCCCCCCACGGACGCAGTATTTT
size: few; V: TRBV10-3; D: TRBD2; J: TRBJ2-7; CDR3: CAISLPPSGSYEQYF; DNA: TGTGCCATCAGCCTCCCCCCTAGCGGGAGTTACGAGCAGTACTTC
size: few; V: TRBV5-1; D: .; J: TRBJ2-6; CDR3: CASSQRTLSGANVLTF; DNA: TGCGCCAGCAGCCAACGGACCTTGTCTGGGGCCAACGTCCTGACTTTC
size: .; V: TRBV5-6; D: TRBD2; J: TRBJ2-5; CDR3: CASSRTGTSGDRETQYF; DNA: TGTGCCAGCAGCCGAACCGGGACTAGCGGCGACCGGGAGACCCAGTACTTC
size: many; V: TRBV5-6; D: .; J: TRBJ2-7; CDR3: CASSLAATGYYEQYF; DNA: TGTGCCAGCAGCTTGGCAGCGACTGGATACTACGAGCAGTACTTC
size: many; V: TRBV6-5; D: TRBD1; J: TRBJ1-2; CDR3: CASSYTRTGGAVGYTF; DNA: TGTGCCAGCAGTTACACGCGGACAGGGGGCGCGGTTGGCTACACCTTC
size: many; V: TRBV7-3; D: TRBD2; J: TRBJ2-1; CDR3: CASSLLGLAGSNEQFF; DNA: TGTGCCAGCAGCTTGCTTGGGCTAGCGGGGTCCAATGAGCAGTTCTTC
size: few; V: TRBV3-1; D: TRBD2; J: TRBJ2-3; CDR3: CASSQGSGLAGADTQYF; DNA: TGTGCCAGCAGCCAAGGGTCAGGACTAGCGGGAGCAGATACGCAGTATTTT
size: few; V: TRBV2; D: .; J: TRBJ1-2; CDR3: CASSAGVKGYTF; DNA: TGTGCCAGCAGTGCAGGGGTCAAAGGCTACACCTTC
size: many; V: TRBV12-3/TRBV12-4; D: .; J: TRBJ2-1; CDR3: CASHPEGTNNEQFF; DNA: TGTGCCAGCCACCCAGAGGGGACCAACAATGAGCAGTTCTTC
size: .; V: TRBV14; D: .; J: TRBJ2-7; CDR3: CASSQVIGAYEQYF; DNA: TGTGCCAGCAGCCAAGTAATAGGAGCGTACGAGCAGTACTTC
size: .; V: TRBV7-2; D: .; J: TRBJ2-2; CDR3: CASSRRGENTGELFF; DNA: TGTGCCAGCAGCCGCAGGGGGGAGAACACCGGGGAGCTGTTTTTT
size: .; V: TRBV28; D: .; J: TRBJ2-7; CDR3: CASSHGLGAGEQYF; DNA: TGTGCCAGCAGTCACGGTCTGGGGGCAGGGGAGCAGTACTTC
size: .; V: TRBV20-1; D: .; J: TRBJ2-3; CDR3: CSARVSPTDTQYF; DNA: TGCAGTGCTAGAGTATCTCCGACAGATACGCAGTATTTT
size: .; V: TRBV10-3; D: .; J: TRBJ2-1; CDR3: CAISESGVEQFF; DNA: TGTGCCATCAGTGAGTCCGGGGTTGAGCAGTTCTTC
size: .; V: TRBV6-1; D: .; J: TRBJ2-1; CDR3: CASTAPQAISYNEQFF; DNA: TGTGCCAGCACTGCCCCCCAGGCCATCTCCTACAATGAGCAGTTCTTC
size: few; V: TRBV7-2; D: .; J: TRBJ2-7; CDR3: CASSFTPREQYF; DNA: TGTGCCAGCAGCTTTACCCCGCGCGAGCAGTACTTC
size: few; V: TRBV5-1; D: .; J: TRBJ2-1; CDR3: CASSTGESSYNEQFF; DNA: TGCGCCAGCAGCACCGGAGAGAGCTCCTACAATGAGCAGTTCTTC
size: few; V: TRBV6-1; D: .; J: TRBJ1-1; CDR3: CASSTGQTNTEAFF; DNA: TGTGCCAGCAGTACCGGACAGACGAACACTGAAGCTTTCTTT
size: .; V: TRBV11-2; D: TRBD1; J: TRBJ2-5; CDR3: CASSLGQGFGETQYF; DNA: TGTGCCAGCAGCTTGGGACAGGGGTTTGGAGAGACCCAGTACTTC
size: .; V: TRBV9; D: TRBD2; J: TRBJ2-1; CDR3: CASTLGLAGEEQFF; DNA: TGTGCCAGCACCCTCGGTCTAGCGGGAGAAGAGCAGTTCTTC
size: .; V: TRBV6-1; D: .; J: TRBJ1-4; CDR3: CASLVGGLGEKLFF; DNA: TGTGCCAGTCTTGTTGGGGGGCTAGGCGAAAAACTGTTTTTT
size: few; V: TRBV11-1; D: .; J: TRBJ2-7; CDR3: CASSLDIGLKPQGEGSYEQYF; DNA: TGTGCCAGCAGCTTAGATATAGGTTTAAAGCCCCAGGGGGAGGGCTCCTACGAGCAGTACTTC